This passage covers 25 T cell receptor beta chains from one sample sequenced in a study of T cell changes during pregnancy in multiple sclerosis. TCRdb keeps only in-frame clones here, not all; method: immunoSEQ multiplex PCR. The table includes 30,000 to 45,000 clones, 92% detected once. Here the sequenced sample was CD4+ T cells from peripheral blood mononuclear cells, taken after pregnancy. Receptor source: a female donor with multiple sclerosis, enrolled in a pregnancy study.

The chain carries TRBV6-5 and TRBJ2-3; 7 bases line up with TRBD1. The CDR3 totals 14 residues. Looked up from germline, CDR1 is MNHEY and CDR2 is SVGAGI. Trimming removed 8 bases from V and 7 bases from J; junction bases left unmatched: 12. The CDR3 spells CASCATGKGNTQYF. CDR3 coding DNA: TGTGCCAGCTGCGCGACAGGGAAAGGAAATACGCAGTATTTT.

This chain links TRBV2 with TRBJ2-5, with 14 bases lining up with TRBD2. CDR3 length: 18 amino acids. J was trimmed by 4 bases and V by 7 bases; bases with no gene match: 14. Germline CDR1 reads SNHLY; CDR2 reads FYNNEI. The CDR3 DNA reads TGTGCCAGCAAAAGCTTCTGGACTAGCGGGAGGTTTCGAGAGACCCAGTACTTC. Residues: CASKSFWTSGRFRETQYF.

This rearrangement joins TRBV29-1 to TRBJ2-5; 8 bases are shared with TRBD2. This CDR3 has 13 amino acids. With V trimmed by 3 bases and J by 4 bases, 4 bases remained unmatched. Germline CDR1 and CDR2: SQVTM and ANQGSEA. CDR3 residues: CSVDFSGIETQYF. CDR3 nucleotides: TGCAGCGTTGACTTTAGCGGGATAGAGACCCAGTACTTC.

CDR3 nucleotide sequence: TGTGCCAGTAGTATAGAACGACAGGGCAATCAGCCCCAGCATTTT. Protein sequence: CASSIERQGNQPQHF. The V gene is TRBV19, the J gene TRBJ1-5; D perhaps matches TRBD1 (6 bases). Germline assignment: CDR1 LNHDA and CDR2 SQIVND (reference sequence). V was clipped by 0 bases and J by 2 bases, with 8 bases between them. The CDR3 length is 15 residues.

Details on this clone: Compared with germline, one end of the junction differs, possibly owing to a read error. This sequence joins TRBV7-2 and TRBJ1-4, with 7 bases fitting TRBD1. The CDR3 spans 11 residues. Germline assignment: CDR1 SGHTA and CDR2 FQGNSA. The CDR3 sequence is CASSLRGQTSF. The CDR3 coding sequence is TGTGCCAGCAGCTTAAGGGGACAGACTTCGTTT.

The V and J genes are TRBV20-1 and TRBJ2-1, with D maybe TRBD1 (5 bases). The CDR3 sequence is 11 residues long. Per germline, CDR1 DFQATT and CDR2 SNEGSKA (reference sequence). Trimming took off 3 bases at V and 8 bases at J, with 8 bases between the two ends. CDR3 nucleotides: TGCAGTGCTAGTCAAGGGGATGAGCAGTTCTTC. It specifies CSASQGDEQFF.

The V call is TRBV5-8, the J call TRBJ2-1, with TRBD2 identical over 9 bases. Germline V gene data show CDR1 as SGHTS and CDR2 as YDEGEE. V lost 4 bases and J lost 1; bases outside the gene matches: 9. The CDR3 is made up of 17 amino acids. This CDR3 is CASSVFSSGTSYNEQFF. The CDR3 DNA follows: TGTGCCAGCAGCGTATTCTCTAGCGGGACTTCCTACAATGAGCAGTTCTTC. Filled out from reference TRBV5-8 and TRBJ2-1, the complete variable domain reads EAGVTQSPTHLIKTRGQQATLRCSPISGHTSVYWYQQALGLGLQFLLWYDEGEERNRGNFPPRFSGRQFPNYSSELNVNALELEDSALYLCASSVFSSGTSYNEQFFGPGTRLTVL.

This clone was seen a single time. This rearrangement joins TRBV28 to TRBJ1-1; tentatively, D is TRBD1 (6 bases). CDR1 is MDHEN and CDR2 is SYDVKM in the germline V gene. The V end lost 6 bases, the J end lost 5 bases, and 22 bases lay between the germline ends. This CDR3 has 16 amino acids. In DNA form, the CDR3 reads TGTGCCAGCAGCCCCCCCCAGGACAGTTGGTGGACTGAAGCTTTCTTT. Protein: CASSPPQDSWWTEAFF.

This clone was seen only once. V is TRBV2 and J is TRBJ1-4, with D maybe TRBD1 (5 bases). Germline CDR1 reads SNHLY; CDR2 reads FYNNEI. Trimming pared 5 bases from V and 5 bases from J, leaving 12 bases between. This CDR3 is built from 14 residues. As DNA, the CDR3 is TGTGCCAGCAGTTATGGGGGGACCAATGAAAAACTGTTTTTT. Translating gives CASSYGGTNEKLFF.

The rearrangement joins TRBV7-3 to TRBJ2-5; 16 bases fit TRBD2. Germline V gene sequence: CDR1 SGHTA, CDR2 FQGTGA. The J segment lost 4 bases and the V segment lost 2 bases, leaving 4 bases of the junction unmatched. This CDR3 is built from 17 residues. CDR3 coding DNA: TGTGCCAGCAGCTTAGGGACTAGCGGGGGGGAGGGAGAGACCCAGTACTTC. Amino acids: CASSLGTSGGEGETQYF.

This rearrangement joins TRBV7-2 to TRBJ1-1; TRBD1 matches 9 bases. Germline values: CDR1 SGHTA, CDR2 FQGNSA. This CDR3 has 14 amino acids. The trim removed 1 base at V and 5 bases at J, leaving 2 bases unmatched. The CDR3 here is CASSLEDRGTEAFF. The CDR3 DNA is TGTGCCAGCAGCTTAGAAGACAGGGGGACTGAAGCTTTCTTT.

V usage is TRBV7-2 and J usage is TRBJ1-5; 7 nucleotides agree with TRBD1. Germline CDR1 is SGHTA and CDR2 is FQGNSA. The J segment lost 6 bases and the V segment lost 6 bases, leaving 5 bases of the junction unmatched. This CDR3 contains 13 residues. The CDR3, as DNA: TGTGCCAGCAGGGGGGACAGCTTTCAGCCCCAGCATTTT. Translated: CASRGDSFQPQHF. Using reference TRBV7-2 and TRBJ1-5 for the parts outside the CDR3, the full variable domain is GAGVSQSPSNKVTEKGKDVELRCDPISGHTALYWYRQSLGQGLEFLIYFQGNSAPDKSGLPSDRFSAERTGGSVSTLTIQRTQQEDSAVYLCASRGDSFQPQHFGDGTRLSIL.

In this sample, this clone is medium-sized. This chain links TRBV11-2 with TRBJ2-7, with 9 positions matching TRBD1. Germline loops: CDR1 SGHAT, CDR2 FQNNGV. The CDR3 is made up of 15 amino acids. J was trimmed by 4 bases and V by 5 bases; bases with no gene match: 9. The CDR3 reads CASSRPGQGMYEQYF. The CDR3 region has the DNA TGTGCCAGCAGCCGTCCTGGACAGGGGATGTACGAGCAGTACTTC. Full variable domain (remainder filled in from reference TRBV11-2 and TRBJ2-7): EAGVAQSPRYKIIEKRQSVAFWCNPISGHATLYWYQQILGQGPKLLIQFQNNGVVDDSQLPKDRFSAERLKGVDSTLKIQPAKLEDSAVYLCASSRPGQGMYEQYFGPGTRLTVT.

This chain's CDR3 is CASSYGQGYFEKLFF. CDR3 in DNA: TGTGCCAGCAGCTACGGACAGGGCTACTTTGAAAAACTGTTTTTT. V and J are TRBV11-2 and TRBJ1-4; TRBD1 agrees at 8 bases. The V gene's germline CDR1 is SGHAT and CDR2 FQNNGV. The CDR3 totals 15 residues. V trimming: 4 bases; J trimming: 7 bases; junction bases outside the gene matches: 8.

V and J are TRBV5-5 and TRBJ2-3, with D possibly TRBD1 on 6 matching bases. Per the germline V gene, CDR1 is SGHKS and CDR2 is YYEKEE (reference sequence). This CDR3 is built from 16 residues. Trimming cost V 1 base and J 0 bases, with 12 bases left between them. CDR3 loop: CASSLLSGASTDTQYF. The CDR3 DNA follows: TGTGCCAGCAGCTTGTTGTCAGGGGCGAGCACAGATACGCAGTATTTT. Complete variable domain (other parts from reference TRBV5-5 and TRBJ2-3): DAGVTQSPTHLIKTRGQQVTLRCSPISGHKSVSWYQQVLGQGPQFIFQYYEKEERGRGNFPDRFSARQFPNYSSELNVNALLLGDSALYLCASSLLSGASTDTQYFGPGTRLTVL.

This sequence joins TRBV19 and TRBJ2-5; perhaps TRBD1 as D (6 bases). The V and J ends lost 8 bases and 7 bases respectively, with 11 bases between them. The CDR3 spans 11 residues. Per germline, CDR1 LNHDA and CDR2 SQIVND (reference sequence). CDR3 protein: CASRGRGTQYF. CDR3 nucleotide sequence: TGTGCCAGTCGGGGCAGGGGGACCCAGTACTTC.

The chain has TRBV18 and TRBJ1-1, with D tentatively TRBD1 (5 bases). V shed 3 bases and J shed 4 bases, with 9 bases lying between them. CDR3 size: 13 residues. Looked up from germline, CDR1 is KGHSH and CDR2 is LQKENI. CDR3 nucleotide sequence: TGTGCCAGCTCACCCACGGGGGGCACTGAAGCTTTCTTT. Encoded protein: CASSPTGGTEAFF.

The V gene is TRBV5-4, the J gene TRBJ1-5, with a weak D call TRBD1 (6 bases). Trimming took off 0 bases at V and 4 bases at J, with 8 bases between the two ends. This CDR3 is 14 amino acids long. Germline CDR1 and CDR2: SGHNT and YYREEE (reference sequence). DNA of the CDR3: TGTGCCAGCAGCTTGGACAGGGCGAATCAGCCCCAGCATTTT. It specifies CASSLDRANQPQHF.

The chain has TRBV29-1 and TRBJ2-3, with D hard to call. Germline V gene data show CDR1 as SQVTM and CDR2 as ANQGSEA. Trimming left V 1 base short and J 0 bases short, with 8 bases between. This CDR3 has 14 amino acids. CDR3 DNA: TGCAGCGTTGAAGGCGGCTTTAGCACAGATACGCAGTATTTT. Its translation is CSVEGGFSTDTQYF.

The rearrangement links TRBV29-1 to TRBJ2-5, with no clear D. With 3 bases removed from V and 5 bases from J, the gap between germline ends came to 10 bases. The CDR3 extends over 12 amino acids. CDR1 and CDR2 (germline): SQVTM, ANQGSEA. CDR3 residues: CSVDALQETQYF. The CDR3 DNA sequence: TGCAGCGTTGACGCTTTACAGGAGACCCAGTACTTC.

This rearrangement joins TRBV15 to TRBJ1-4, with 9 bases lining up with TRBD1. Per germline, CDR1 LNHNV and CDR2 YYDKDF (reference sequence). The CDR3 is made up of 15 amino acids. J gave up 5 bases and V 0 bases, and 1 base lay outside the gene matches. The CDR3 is CATSRDGTGNEKLFF. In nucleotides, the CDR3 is TGTGCCACCAGCAGAGATGGGACAGGGAATGAAAAACTGTTTTTT.

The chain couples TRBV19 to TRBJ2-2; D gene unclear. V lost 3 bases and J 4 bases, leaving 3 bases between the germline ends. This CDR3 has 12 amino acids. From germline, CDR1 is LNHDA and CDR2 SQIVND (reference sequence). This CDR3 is CASSILTGELFF. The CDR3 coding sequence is TGTGCCAGTAGTATCCTCACCGGGGAGCTGTTTTTT.

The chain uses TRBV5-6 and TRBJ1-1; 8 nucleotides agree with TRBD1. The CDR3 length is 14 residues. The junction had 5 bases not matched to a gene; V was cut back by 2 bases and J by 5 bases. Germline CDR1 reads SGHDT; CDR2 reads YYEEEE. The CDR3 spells CASSLGQGGTEAFF. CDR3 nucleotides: TGTGCCAGCAGCTTAGGACAGGGAGGGACTGAAGCTTTCTTT.

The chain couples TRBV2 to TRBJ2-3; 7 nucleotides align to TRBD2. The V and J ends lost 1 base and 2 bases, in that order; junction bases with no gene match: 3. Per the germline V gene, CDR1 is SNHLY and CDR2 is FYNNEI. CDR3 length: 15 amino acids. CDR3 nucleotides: TGTGCCAGCAGTGAAGGCGGGGGTTCCACAGATACGCAGTATTTT. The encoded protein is CASSEGGGSTDTQYF.

The CDR3 loop is CASSGGEYTEAFF. The CDR3 DNA follows: TGTGCCAGCAGTGGGGGCGAATACACTGAAGCTTTCTTT. This chain connects TRBV2 to TRBJ1-1, with D possibly matching TRBD1 (5 bases). Germline CDR1 and CDR2: SNHLY and FYNNEI. V was clipped by 4 bases and J by 3 bases, with 9 bases between them. The CDR3 extends over 13 amino acids.